This TCR beta chain was observed in a study of blood T cell repertoires in COVID-19. Across the study: COVID-19 samples from acute and convalescent phases originated in the United States, Italy and Spain.

The CDR3 contains 14 residues. V lost 8 bases and J 2 bases, leaving 15 bases between the germline ends. Germline loops: CDR1 LGHNT, CDR2 FRNRAP. Assay: immunoSEQ multiplex PCR; the TCRdb copy retains only in-frame clones and omits some. The data show fewer than 350,000 clones, with approximately 87% seen just once and less than 15% held by the top ten. The specimen sequenced was peripheral blood. The TCR comes from a woman younger than 45 with COVID-19, enrolled during active disease. V and J are TRBV12-5 and TRBJ2-5; possibly TRBD1 for D (7 bases). Here the CDR3 DNA reads TGTGCTAGTACGGAACAGGGGAGGCAAGAGACCCAGTACTTC. Protein product: CASTEQGRQETQYF.